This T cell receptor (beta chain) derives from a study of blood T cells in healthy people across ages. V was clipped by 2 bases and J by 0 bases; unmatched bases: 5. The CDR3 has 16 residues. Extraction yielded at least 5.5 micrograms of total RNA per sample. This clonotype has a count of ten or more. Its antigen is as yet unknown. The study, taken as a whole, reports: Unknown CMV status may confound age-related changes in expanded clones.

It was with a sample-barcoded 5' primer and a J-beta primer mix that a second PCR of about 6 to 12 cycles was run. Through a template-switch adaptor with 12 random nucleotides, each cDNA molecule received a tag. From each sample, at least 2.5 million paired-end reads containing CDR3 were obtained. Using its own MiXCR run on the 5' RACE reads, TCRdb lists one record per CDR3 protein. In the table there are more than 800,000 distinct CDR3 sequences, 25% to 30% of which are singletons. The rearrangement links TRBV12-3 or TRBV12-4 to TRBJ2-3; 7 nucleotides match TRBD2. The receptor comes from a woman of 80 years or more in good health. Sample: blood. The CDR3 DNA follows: TGTGCCAGCAGTTTATTGGGAGCGGGGAGCACAGATACGCAGTATTTT. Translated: CASSLLGAGSTDTQYF.